A single T cell receptor beta chain is shown here with its context. Generated by immunoSEQ multiplex PCR, the TCRdb table keeps only in-frame clones and is missing some. The data show over 70,000 clones, roughly 89% seen once. Anyone with autoimmune disease history or systemic immunosuppression was excluded. Drawing of blood for sampling happened at baseline, at cycle 4 day 1, and at cycle 7 day 1. The data originate from a study of OX40 agonist ivuxolimab in advanced cancers. The germline V gene has CDR1 SEHNR and CDR2 FQNEAQ (reference sequence). The CDR3 spans 13 residues. Trimming took off 4 bases at V and 5 bases at J, with 11 bases between the two ends.

The receptor was derived from an adult with an advanced solid tumor such as melanoma, head and neck, liver or kidney cancer. The sequencing used CD4+ or CD8+ T cells sorted from blood, collected in a trial of the OX40 agonist ivuxolimab. The V gene is TRBV7-9, the J gene TRBJ1-2; D gene unclear. CDR3 sequence reads: CASSSKGSYGYTF. CDR3 coding DNA: TGTGCCAGCAGCTCCAAGGGTTCGTATGGCTACACCTTC.